Listed below are T cell receptor beta chains from one sample, sequenced in a study of identical twins. TCRdb independently ran MiXCR on the 5' RACE reads; one entry per CDR3 protein. Among hundreds of thousands of distinct CDR3 sequences listed, 15% to 20% were seen once. This sample also belongs to another study, concerning T cells expressing NK-cell markers.

The specimen sequenced was PBMCs. Every receptor here comes from a woman aged 18-29 years in good health. Both conserved end residues are part of each CDR3. The D gene is left open where the match is weak. Clone size, where shown, is once, few, many, or a class for clones that have expanded.

J | size | D | V | CDR3 | DNA
TRBJ2-4 | few | TRBD1 | TRBV20-1 | CSALPGQENIQYF | TGCAGTGCTTTACCGGGACAGGAAAACATTCAGTACTTC
TRBJ1-1 | - | - | TRBV5-6 | CASSFDGASTEAFF | TGTGCCAGCAGCTTTGACGGGGCGAGCACTGAAGCTTTCTTT
TRBJ2-4 | few | TRBD2 | TRBV12-3/TRBV12-4 | CASSWVAGVAKNIQYF | TGTGCCAGCAGTTGGGTAGCGGGAGTGGCCAAAAACATTCAGTACTTC
TRBJ2-1 | many | TRBD2 | TRBV7-2 | CASSFGLGYNEQFF | TGTGCCAGCAGCTTCGGACTAGGCTACAATGAGCAGTTCTTC
TRBJ2-7 | few | TRBD1 | TRBV7-2 | CASRKAPTGTGFYEQYF | TGTGCCAGCAGAAAAGCGCCCACCGGGACAGGCTTTTACGAGCAGTACTTC
TRBJ2-7 | - | - | TRBV5-1 | CASRTGAGEQYF | TGCGCCAGCAGAACAGGGGCGGGGGAGCAGTACTTC
TRBJ2-7 | - | - | TRBV5-1 | CASSHQRDLFSYEQYF | TGCGCCAGCAGCCATCAGCGCGACCTTTTCTCCTACGAGCAGTACTTC
TRBJ2-7 | few | TRBD1 | TRBV20-1 | CSATRPGTGTYEQYF | TGCAGTGCTACGAGACCCGGGACAGGTACCTACGAGCAGTACTTC
TRBJ1-1 | many | - | TRBV11-2 | CASSVTANTEAFF | TGTGCCAGCAGCGTGACAGCGAACACTGAAGCTTTCTTT
TRBJ2-3 | - | TRBD2 | TRBV7-7 | CASSPSGTSGGGTQYF | TGTGCTAGCAGCCCGTCCGGGACTAGCGGGGGCGGGACGCAGTATTTT
TRBJ1-1 | few | - | TRBV5-1 | CASSLGRFLPNTEAFF | TGCGCCAGCAGCTTGGGTCGGTTTCTTCCGAACACTGAAGCTTTCTTT
TRBJ2-4 | - | - | TRBV12-3/TRBV12-4 | CASTGAFVKNIQYF | TGTGCCAGCACGGGGGCCTTCGTCAAAAACATTCAGTACTTC
TRBJ2-2 | - | - | TRBV5-1 | CASSTGQPLGSANTGELFF | TGCGCCAGCAGCACTGGACAGCCCTTAGGGTCTGCGAACACCGGGGAGCTGTTTTTT
TRBJ2-1 | few | TRBD1 | TRBV6-5 | CASSYERDSNEQFF | TGTGCCAGCAGTTACGAGAGGGACAGCAATGAGCAGTTCTTC
TRBJ2-4 | - | - | TRBV20-1 | CSARQPLAKNIQYF | TGCAGTGCTAGACAGCCCTTAGCCAAAAACATTCAGTACTTC
TRBJ2-7 | few | TRBD2 | TRBV20-1 | CSASTGTMTHEQYF | TGCAGTGCTAGCACTGGGACTATGACCCACGAGCAGTACTTC
TRBJ2-1 | few | - | TRBV10-3 | CAISPNPSSYNEQFF | TGTGCCATCAGTCCTAATCCTTCCTCCTACAATGAGCAGTTCTTC
TRBJ2-5 | - | TRBD2 | TRBV6-2/TRBV6-3 | CASSLSGGIQETQYF | TGTGCCAGCAGTCTCAGCGGGGGAATACAAGAGACCCAGTACTTC
TRBJ1-2 | few | - | TRBV20-1 | CSAGQSTRNYGYTF | TGCAGTGCGGGACAATCGACAAGGAACTATGGCTACACCTTC
TRBJ2-7 | few | TRBD2 | TRBV7-9 | CASSLGETSGIPYEQYF | TGTGCCAGCAGCTTAGGCGAAACTAGCGGGATCCCCTACGAGCAGTACTTC
TRBJ2-2 | few | - | TRBV5-1 | CASSLATEGELFF | TGCGCCAGCAGCTTGGCTACCGAGGGGGAGCTGTTTTTT
TRBJ2-3 | many | - | TRBV20-1 | CSASPGGTDTQYF | TGCAGTGCTAGTCCAGGGGGGACAGATACGCAGTATTTT
TRBJ1-2 | - | TRBD1 | TRBV7-3 | CASSSYRGTYGYTF | TGTGCCAGCAGCTCTTACAGGGGCACATATGGCTACACCTTC
TRBJ1-3 | - | - | TRBV5-5 | CASSLSPQAYSGNTIYF | TGTGCCAGCAGCTTATCACCGCAGGCGTACTCTGGAAACACCATATATTTT
TRBJ2-2 | - | - | TRBV10-2 | CASNAARSRELFF | TGCGCCAGCAACGCCGCACGCAGTCGGGAGCTGTTTTTT
TRBJ2-3 | few | - | TRBV9 | CASSVAAAPDFTQYF | TGTGCCAGCAGCGTAGCCGCAGCTCCGGATTTTACGCAGTATTTT
TRBJ2-7 | - | - | TRBV7-2 | CASSPMGVKLVYEQYF | TGTGCCAGCAGCCCGATGGGAGTAAAACTGGTCTACGAGCAGTACTTC
TRBJ2-2 | few | - | TRBV11-2 | CASSLAGGSGNTGELFF | TGTGCCAGCAGCCTCGCCGGGGGTAGCGGGAACACCGGGGAGCTGTTTTTT
TRBJ2-2 | - | - | TRBV27 | CASRDGGTNTGELFF | TGTGCCAGCAGGGATGGGGGTACGAACACCGGGGAGCTGTTTTTT
TRBJ2-1 | - | TRBD2 | TRBV7-9 | CASSLGLSGRANNEQFF | TGTGCCAGCAGCTTAGGTCTAAGCGGGAGGGCGAACAATGAGCAGTTCTTC
TRBJ2-3 | few | TRBD2 | TRBV5-1 | CASSTGGVEDTQYF | TGCGCCAGCAGCACGGGGGGGGTGGAAGATACGCAGTATTTT
TRBJ2-7 | few | - | TRBV5-1 | CASSSTPDSEQYF | TGCGCCAGCAGCTCGACACCCGATTCCGAGCAGTACTTC
TRBJ1-4 | few | - | TRBV12-3/TRBV12-4 | CASSRTGPGEKLFF | TGTGCCAGCAGCCGTACGGGACCCGGCGAAAAACTGTTTTTT
TRBJ1-2 | few | - | TRBV3-1 | CASSQGTLGYTF | TGTGCCAGCAGCCAAGGGACGCTGGGCTACACCTTC
TRBJ2-1 | - | - | TRBV19 | CASSIRRGEQFF | TGTGCCAGTAGTATTCGCAGGGGTGAGCAGTTCTTC
TRBJ2-1 | few | - | TRBV6-2/TRBV6-3 | CASSYLLNSGHNEQFF | TGTGCCAGCAGTTACCTACTTAATAGCGGCCACAATGAGCAGTTCTTC
TRBJ1-2 | - | - | TRBV27 | CASKATANYGYTF | TGTGCCAGTAAAGCTACTGCTAACTATGGCTACACCTTC
TRBJ1-2 | few | - | TRBV28 | CASSPRGAVGGYTF | TGTGCCAGCAGCCCCCGTGGGGCGGTAGGCGGCTACACCTTC
TRBJ2-7 | - | TRBD2 | TRBV27 | CASTSLLAGGVREQYF | TGTGCCAGCACCTCGCTTTTAGCGGGAGGCGTCCGCGAGCAGTACTTC
TRBJ2-1 | - | TRBD2 | TRBV10-3 | CAISVAGGSNEQFF | TGTGCCATCAGTGTAGCGGGAGGGTCCAATGAGCAGTTCTTC